This entry lists 26 T cell receptor beta chains sequenced from one sample in a study of blood T cell repertoires in COVID-19. Only in-frame clones appear in the TCRdb table, and some are missing; sequencing was by immunoSEQ multiplex PCR. The data hold 200,000 to 250,000 clones, with about nine tenths observed a single time. Material for sequencing was peripheral blood. The receptor set was obtained from a young man with COVID-19, enrolled during active disease.

V is TRBV3-1 (or the pseudogene TRBV3-2) and J is TRBJ1-2, with 9 bases fitting TRBD1. The germline CDR1 and CDR2 sequences are LGHDT and YNNKEL (reference sequence). The CDR3 has 14 amino acids. V shed 5 bases, J shed 7 bases, and the junction held 8 bases outside the gene matches. CDR3 sequence reads: CASSWTGVEGGYTF. CDR3 DNA sequence: TGTGCCAGCAGCTGGACAGGGGTGGAGGGTGGCTACACCTTC.

This clone was observed once. The J gene is TRBJ1-5, the V gene TRBV5-1, with no clear D. This CDR3 is built from 15 residues. The V end was cut by 1 base, the J end by 0 bases, with 8 bases between. CDR1 and CDR2 from the germline V gene are SGHRS and YFSETQ. The CDR3 protein is CASSLTGDSNQPQHF. DNA of the CDR3: TGCGCCAGCAGCTTGACCGGGGATAGCAATCAGCCCCAGCATTTT.

V gene TRBV10-3 combines with J gene TRBJ2-1, with TRBD1 matching 7 bases. Germline V gene data show CDR1 as ENHRY and CDR2 as SYGVKD. The ends lost 7 bases at V and 4 bases at J; junction bases unmatched: 7. The CDR3 runs 14 residues. CDR3 loop: CAITPGQQYNEQFF. In nucleotides, the CDR3 is TGTGCCATCACACCGGGACAGCAGTACAATGAGCAGTTCTTC.

CDR3 region: CASGLRADTQYF. The CDR3 DNA reads TGTGCTAGTGGACTGAGAGCAGATACGCAGTATTTT. The rearrangement joins TRBV12-5 to TRBJ2-3; D gene ambiguous. CDR3 size: 12 residues. V was pared by 6 bases and J by 4 bases, with 8 bases between. The germline V gene encodes CDR1 LGHNT and CDR2 FRNRAP.

The V and J genes are TRBV5-1 and TRBJ2-1; D is possibly TRBD2 (5 bases). The V gene lost 4 bases and the J gene lost 2 bases, with 13 bases spanning the gap. There are 15 residues in the CDR3. CDR1 SGHRS and CDR2 YFSETQ come from the germline V gene. The CDR3 region has the DNA TGCGCCAGCAGCGCCGTAGCGCAACCCTACAATGAGCAGTTCTTC. This gives the protein CASSAVAQPYNEQFF.

This rearrangement joins TRBV11-3 to TRBJ2-7; 9 bases are shared with TRBD1. J lost 2 bases, V lost 1 base, and 0 bases had no gene match. CDR1 is SGHNT, CDR2 YENEEA, per germline. The CDR3 runs 14 residues. The CDR3 reads CASSLGTGAYEQYF. The CDR3 region has the DNA TGTGCCAGCAGCTTAGGGACAGGGGCCTACGAGCAGTACTTC.

The gene calls are TRBV5-1 and TRBJ1-5; possible D gene TRBD1, 6 bases. There are 15 residues in the CDR3. Trimming removed 4 bases from V and 3 bases from J, with 14 bases in between. CDR1 is SGHRS and CDR2 is YFSETQ in the germline V gene. The CDR3 loop reads CASSPLGGNNQPQHF. CDR3 nucleotides: TGCGCCAGCAGCCCCCTAGGGGGAAACAATCAGCCCCAGCATTTT.

The chain couples TRBV30 to TRBJ1-1; TRBD1 matches at 7 bases. Trimming cost V 4 bases and J 5 bases; bases outside gene matches: 10. The CDR3 is 14 amino acids. From germline, CDR1 is GTSNPN and CDR2 SVGIG (reference sequence). The chain's CDR3 is CAWKGGRPGTEAFF. CDR3 sequence (DNA): TGTGCCTGGAAAGGGGGCCGACCAGGTACTGAAGCTTTCTTT.

Only a few counts were recorded for this clone. The chain couples TRBV5-1 to TRBJ1-5; TRBD1 agrees at 9 bases. Germline trimming cut 0 bases from V and 7 bases from J; bases unmatched to any gene: 2. The CDR3 length is 14 residues. Germline loops: CDR1 SGHRS, CDR2 YFSETQ. The CDR3 here is CASSLGDRAQPQHF. The CDR3 DNA sequence: TGCGCCAGCAGCTTGGGGGACAGGGCGCAGCCCCAGCATTTT.

The chain carries TRBV25-1 and TRBJ2-1, with D possibly being TRBD2 (7 bases). The germline V and J ends were trimmed by 2 bases and 2 bases, with 13 bases remaining between them. This CDR3 comprises 16 residues. Per germline, CDR1 MGHDK and CDR2 SYGVNS. The CDR3 DNA reads TGTGCCAGCAGTGAAAGGGGGGGCTCAACCTACAATGAGCAGTTCTTC. It yields the protein CASSERGGSTYNEQFF.

This clone was observed a handful of times. The CDR3 nucleotides read TGTGCCAGTAGACTGAGTGGCACTGAAGCTTTCTTT. As protein: CASRLSGTEAFF. The chain has TRBV19 and TRBJ1-1; no reliable D call. The CDR3 extends over 12 amino acids. V lost 6 bases and J 4 bases, leaving 9 bases between the germline ends. Germline V gene lookup returns CDR1 LNHDA and CDR2 SQIVND (reference sequence).

V and J are TRBV6-1 and TRBJ1-3; the match to TRBD1 covers 9 bases. This CDR3 is built from 18 residues. V dropped 3 bases and J dropped 4; count of bases not matched to a gene: 13. CDR1 MNHNS and CDR2 SASEGT come from the germline V gene. This CDR3 is CASSDRGQGVGLGNTIYF. The DNA for the CDR3 is TGTGCCAGCAGTGATAGGGGACAGGGTGTTGGTTTGGGAAACACCATATATTTT.

The gene calls are TRBV30 and TRBJ2-7, with TRBD2 identical over 7 bases. CDR1 and CDR2 from the germline V gene are GTSNPN and SVGIG (reference sequence). Trimming cost V 2 bases and J 5 bases; bases outside gene matches: 12. This CDR3 has 15 residues. The CDR3 region is CAWSLASGTIHEQYF. The CDR3 region has the DNA TGTGCCTGGAGTTTGGCTAGCGGTACGATCCACGAGCAGTACTTC.

The V call is TRBV13, the J call TRBJ1-3, with D perhaps matching TRBD1 (5 bases). Per germline, CDR1 PRHDT and CDR2 FYEKMQ (reference sequence). The CDR3 is made up of 16 amino acids. Trimming cost V 2 bases and J 3 bases, with 14 bases left between them. The CDR3 sequence: CASSLWRGTSGNTIYF. The CDR3 coding sequence is TGTGCCAGCAGCTTATGGCGGGGGACGAGTGGAAACACCATATATTTT.

The chain combines TRBV18 with TRBJ2-3, with D perhaps TRBD1 (5 bases). CDR1 is KGHSH and CDR2 is LQKENI in the germline V gene. The CDR3 runs 14 residues. V gave up 2 bases and J gave up 2 bases, with 8 bases separating them. The CDR3 sequence is CASSPRQLTDTQYF. The DNA for the CDR3 is TGTGCCAGCTCACCAAGACAGCTCACAGATACGCAGTATTTT.

The chain has TRBV18 and TRBJ1-1; maybe TRBD1 (5 bases). Germline V CDR1 and CDR2: KGHSH, LQKENI. Trimming took off 3 bases at V and 1 base at J, with 12 bases between the two ends. This CDR3 region has 15 residues. DNA for the CDR3: TGTGCCAGCTCACCTACCGCAGGGTCGAACACTGAAGCTTTCTTT. Its protein product is CASSPTAGSNTEAFF.

The genes are TRBV18 and TRBJ2-5; D not certain. The CDR3 covers 13 residues. V lost 4 bases and J lost 2, with 8 bases in between. Germline-derived CDR1 and CDR2 are KGHSH and LQKENI. The CDR3 region is CASSLGVQETQYF. The CDR3 nucleotides read TGTGCCAGCTCACTTGGAGTACAAGAGACCCAGTACTTC.

This chain joins TRBV7-9 and TRBJ1-1; tentatively, D is TRBD1 (5 bases). Germline V gene data show CDR1 as SEHNR and CDR2 as FQNEAQ (reference sequence). Deletions cut 4 bases from V and 4 bases from J, with 10 bases between. The CDR3 is made up of 13 amino acids. The CDR3 is CASSSGLSTEAFF. As DNA, the CDR3 is TGTGCCAGCAGCTCAGGGTTGAGCACTGAAGCTTTCTTT.

The V call is TRBV5-4, the J call TRBJ2-7; D might be TRBD1 (5 bases). Germline V lookup: CDR1 SGHNT, CDR2 YYREEE (reference sequence). V dropped 0 bases and J dropped 2 bases, with 12 bases sitting between them. The CDR3 sequence is 15 residues long. This CDR3 reads CASSLGSRDPYEQYF. In nucleotides, the CDR3 is TGTGCCAGCAGCTTGGGTTCCAGGGATCCCTACGAGCAGTACTTC.

J is TRBJ2-2 and V is TRBV4-2; a possible D gene is TRBD1 (6 bases). V lost 4 bases to trimming and J lost 7 bases, with 13 bases between them. This CDR3 has 14 residues. Germline V gene lookup returns CDR1 LGHNA and CDR2 YNFKEQ. Here the CDR3 DNA reads TGTGCCAGCAGCCGCGAGGGGGATAGCGGGGAGCTGTTTTTT. Protein sequence: CASSREGDSGELFF.

In regard to this clone: The same CDR3 also results from other DNA sequences found in this sample. This chain uses TRBV5-1 with TRBJ2-7; D unclear. The CDR3 is 12 residues long. V shed 1 base and J shed 3 bases, with 5 bases lying between them. The germline gives CDR1 SGHRS, CDR2 YFSETQ. The CDR3 nucleotides are TGCGCCAGCAGCTTGCCCAGCTACGAGCAGTACTTC. Protein product: CASSLPSYEQYF.

CDR3 in DNA: TGTGCCAGTAGTCGGCAGGGTGCCTTGAGTACTGAAGCTTTCTTT. Translated: CASSRQGALSTEAFF. The rearrangement joins TRBV19 to TRBJ1-1; maybe TRBD1 (5 bases). Germline V lookup: CDR1 LNHDA, CDR2 SQIVND (reference sequence). Trimming removed 5 bases at V and 5 bases at J, with 18 bases between. The CDR3 runs to 15 residues. The full variable domain, rest sourced from reference TRBV19 and TRBJ1-1, is DGGITQSPKYLFRKEGQNVTLSCEQNLNHDAMYWYRQDPGQGLRLIYYSQIVNDFQKGDIAEGYSVSREKKESFPLTVTSAQKNPTAFYLCASSRQGALSTEAFFGQGTRLTVV.

Comments on this clone: A read error is likely, as this CDR3 ends without the conserved phenylalanine or tryptophan. Because the CDR3's place on the DNA is in doubt, the DNA is left out and the CDR3 is given as listed by TCRdb. The genes are TRBV11-2 and TRBJ1-1. Germline-derived CDR1 and CDR2 are SGHAT and FQNNGV. The CDR3 region is 8 residues in length, termini included. CDR3 in amino acids: CASSPYLC.

This clone occurred once. The V gene is TRBV14, the J gene TRBJ2-7; TRBD1 aligns across 7 bases. CDR1 and CDR2 (germline): SGHDN, FVKESK. V gave up 4 bases and J gave up 5 bases; unmatched junction bases: 8. The CDR3 contains 14 residues. CDR3: CASSPRNRGHEQYF. In nucleotides, the CDR3 is TGTGCCAGCAGCCCAAGGAACAGGGGTCACGAGCAGTACTTC.

The chain recombines TRBV5-1 with TRBJ1-2; D may be TRBD1 (5 bases). Trimming stripped 4 bases from V and 2 bases from J, with 15 bases between. Germline V gene data show CDR1 as SGHRS and CDR2 as YFSETQ. The CDR3 totals 15 residues. This CDR3 is CASSPDWQGNYGYTF. In DNA, the CDR3 is TGCGCCAGCAGCCCCGATTGGCAGGGAAACTATGGCTACACCTTC.

In DNA, the CDR3 is TGTGCCAGCACCGAGTTAGCGGGTCGCTCCTACAATGAGCAGTTCTTC. This gives the protein CASTELAGRSYNEQFF. V and J are TRBV2 and TRBJ2-1, with TRBD2 matching 7 bases. With V trimmed by 7 bases and J by 0 bases, 9 bases remained unmatched. This CDR3 contains 16 residues. In germline, CDR1 is SNHLY, CDR2 FYNNEI.